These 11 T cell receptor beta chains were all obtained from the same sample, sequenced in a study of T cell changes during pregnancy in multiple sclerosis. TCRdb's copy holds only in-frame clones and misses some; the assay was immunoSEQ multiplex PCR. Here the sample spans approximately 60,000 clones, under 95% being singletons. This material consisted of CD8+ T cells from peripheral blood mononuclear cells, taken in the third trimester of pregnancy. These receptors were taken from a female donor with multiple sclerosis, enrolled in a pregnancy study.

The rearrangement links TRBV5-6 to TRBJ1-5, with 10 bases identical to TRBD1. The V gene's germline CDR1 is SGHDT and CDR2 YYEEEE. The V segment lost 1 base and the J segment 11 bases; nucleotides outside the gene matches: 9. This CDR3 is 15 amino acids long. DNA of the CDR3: TGTGCCAGCAGCTTGTGGGACAGGGGTCCTCTAGCCCAGCATTTT. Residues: CASSLWDRGPLAQHF.

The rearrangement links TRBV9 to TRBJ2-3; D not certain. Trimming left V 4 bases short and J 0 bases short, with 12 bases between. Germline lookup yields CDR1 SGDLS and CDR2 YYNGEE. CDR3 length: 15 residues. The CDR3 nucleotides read TGTGCCAGCAGCCCCCAGGCCAGTAGCACAGATACGCAGTATTTT. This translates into CASSPQASSTDTQYF.

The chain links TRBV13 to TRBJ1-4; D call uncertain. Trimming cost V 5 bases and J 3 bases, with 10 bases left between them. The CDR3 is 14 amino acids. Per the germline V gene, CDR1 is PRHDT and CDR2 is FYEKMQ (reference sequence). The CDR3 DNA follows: TGTGCCAGCAGCCGAGGGCTATCTAATGAAAAACTGTTTTTT. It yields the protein CASSRGLSNEKLFF.

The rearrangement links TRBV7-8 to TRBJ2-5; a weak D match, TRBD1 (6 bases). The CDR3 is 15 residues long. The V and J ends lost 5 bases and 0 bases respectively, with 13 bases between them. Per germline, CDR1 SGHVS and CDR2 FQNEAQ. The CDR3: CASSPTQGDQETQYF. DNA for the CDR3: TGTGCCAGCAGCCCCACACAGGGAGACCAAGAGACCCAGTACTTC.

The CDR3 DNA is TGTGCCAGCAGCTCACTAGGCGAATCCTACAATGAGCAGTTCTTC. Its protein is CASSSLGESYNEQFF. This sequence joins TRBV7-2 and TRBJ2-1, with D tentatively TRBD2 (5 bases). This CDR3 spans 15 amino acids. Trimming pared 4 bases from V and 1 base from J, leaving 11 bases between. Looked up from germline, CDR1 is SGHTA and CDR2 is FQGNSA.

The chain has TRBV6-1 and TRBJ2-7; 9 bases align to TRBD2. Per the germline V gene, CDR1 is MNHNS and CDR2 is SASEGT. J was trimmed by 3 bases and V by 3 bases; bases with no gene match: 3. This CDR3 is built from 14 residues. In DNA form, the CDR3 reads TGTGCCAGCAGTGACCGACTAGCGGACTACGAGCAGTACTTC. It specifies CASSDRLADYEQYF.

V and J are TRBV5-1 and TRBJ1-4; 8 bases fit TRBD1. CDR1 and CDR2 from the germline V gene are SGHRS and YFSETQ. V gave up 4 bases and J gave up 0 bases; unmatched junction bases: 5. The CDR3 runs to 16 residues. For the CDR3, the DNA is TGCGCCAGCAGCCCGGGACAGGCCGCAACTAATGAAAAACTGTTTTTT. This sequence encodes CASSPGQAATNEKLFF.

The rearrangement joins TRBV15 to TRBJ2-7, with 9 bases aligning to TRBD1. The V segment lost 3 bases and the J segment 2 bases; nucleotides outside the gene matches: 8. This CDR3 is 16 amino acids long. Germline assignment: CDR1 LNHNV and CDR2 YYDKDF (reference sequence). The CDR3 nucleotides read TGTGCCACCAGCAGCCTGGACAGGGGCTACACCTACGAGCAGTACTTC. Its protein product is CATSSLDRGYTYEQYF.

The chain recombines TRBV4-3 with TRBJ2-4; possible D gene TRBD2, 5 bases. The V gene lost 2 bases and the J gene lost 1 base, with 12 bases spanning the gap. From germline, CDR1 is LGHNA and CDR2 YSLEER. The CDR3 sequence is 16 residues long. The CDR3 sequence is CASSQRSGLAKNIQYF. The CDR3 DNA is TGCGCCAGCAGCCAAAGGAGCGGACTCGCCAAAAACATTCAGTACTTC.

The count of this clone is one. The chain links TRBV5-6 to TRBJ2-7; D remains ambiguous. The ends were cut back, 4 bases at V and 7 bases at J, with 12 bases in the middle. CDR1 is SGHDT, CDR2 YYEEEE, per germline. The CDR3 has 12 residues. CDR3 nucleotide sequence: TGTGCCAGCAGCCCGATTTACGGGGAGCAGTACTTC. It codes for CASSPIYGEQYF.

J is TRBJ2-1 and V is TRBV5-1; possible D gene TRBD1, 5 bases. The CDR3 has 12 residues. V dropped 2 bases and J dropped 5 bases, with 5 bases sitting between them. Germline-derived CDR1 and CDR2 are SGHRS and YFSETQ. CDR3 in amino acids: CASSLGDNEQFF. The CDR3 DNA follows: TGCGCCAGCAGCTTAGGGGACAATGAGCAGTTCTTC.